Listed below are T cell receptor beta chains from one sample, sequenced in a study of T-cell memory formation after mild COVID-19. TCRdb ran MiXCR on the 5' RACE reads and lists one entry per CDR3 protein. The sample includes approximately 350,000 distinct CDR3 sequences, roughly 14% of them seen just once. The specimen was PBMCs or a T cell subset sorted from them (not recorded which). These receptors originate from a man between 18 and 35 years old who had mild COVID-19 (a few samples of this study predate the infection). Cell type and time point are not known. CDR3s include the opening cysteine and the closing phenylalanine or tryptophan. The D gene is left open where the match is weak. A row's size may be missing; if present it is once, few, many or a size class.

D,J,size,V,DNA,CDR3
.,TRBJ2-2,.,TRBV7-9,TGTGCCAGCGGAATAACAGGGACGAACACCGGGGAGCTGTTTTTT,CASGITGTNTGELFF
.,TRBJ2-1,few,TRBV6-1,TGTGCCAGCAGTCCTAGTGTCCCGAATGAGCAGTTCTTC,CASSPSVPNEQFF
TRBD1,TRBJ1-1,few,TRBV6-1,TGTGCCAGCAGTGAAGTCGAAACAGGGGGCTCGTACACTGAAGCTTTCTTT,CASSEVETGGSYTEAFF
.,TRBJ2-2,few,TRBV12-5,TGTGCTAGTGGTTTGGCGAACACCGGGGAGCTGTTTTTT,CASGLANTGELFF
.,TRBJ2-3,many,TRBV20-1,TGCAGTGCTAGAGATCCCGTAGGGGCGAGCTTTCTAAGTACGCAGTATTTT,CSARDPVGASFLSTQYF
.,TRBJ1-2,.,TRBV6-2/TRBV6-3,TGTGCCAGCAGTCTTCTGGGGGAAATTCTCTATGGCTACACCTTC,CASSLLGEILYGYTF
.,TRBJ2-7,.,TRBV6-6,TGTGCCAGCAGTTACTACGGGACGTCCTCTCTCGAGCAGTACTTC,CASSYYGTSSLEQYF
.,TRBJ2-5,many,TRBV5-1,TGCGCCAGCAGCCCAACTCGTCCGGGGCGGGAGACCCAGTACTTC,CASSPTRPGRETQYF
TRBD1,TRBJ2-1,.,TRBV30,TGTGCCTGGATGGCGACACCCGGACAGGGTGAGGATGAGCAGTTCTTC,CAWMATPGQGEDEQFF
TRBD2,TRBJ2-2,.,TRBV19,TGTGCCACACCCCGGGGAGGGACCGACACCGGGGAGCTGTTTTTT,CATPRGGTDTGELFF
.,TRBJ1-2,few,TRBV18,TGTGCCAGCTCACCAAAAGCGGGCAGGGCGGGCGGCTACACCTTC,CASSPKAGRAGGYTF
.,TRBJ2-2,.,TRBV15,TGTGCCACCAGCAGAGATGTGGCAGGGACTGGGGAGCTGTTTTTT,CATSRDVAGTGELFF
.,TRBJ2-5,.,TRBV7-2,TGTGCCAGCAGCTGGGGGCAAGAGACCCAGTACTTC,CASSWGQETQYF
.,TRBJ2-2,.,TRBV6-2/TRBV6-3,TGTGCCAGCAGTTACTCGAGGACCGGGGAGCTGTTTTTT,CASSYSRTGELFF
.,TRBJ1-1,many,TRBV6-1,TGTGCCAGCAGCACCACGTTTTCGGCTTTCTTT,CASSTTFSAFF
.,TRBJ2-5,many,TRBV5-1,TGTGCCAGCAGGCTGCAAGAGACCCAGTACTTC,CASRLQETQYF
TRBD1,TRBJ2-1,.,TRBV12-5,TGTGCTAGTGGGTGGGACAGGGGGCTAGTTGAGCAGTTCTTC,CASGWDRGLVEQFF
.,TRBJ1-1,many,TRBV7-2,TGTGCCAGCAGCTTAGCGGGAGCCACTGAAGCTTTCTTT,CASSLAGATEAFF
.,TRBJ2-5,many,TRBV4-3,TGCGCCAGCAGCCAGGGCCCCGGGGCAGGGCAAGAGACCCAGTACTTC,CASSQGPGAGQETQYF
.,TRBJ2-1,few,TRBV4-3,TGCGCCAGCAGCCAAGATATCGCTCTGGCAGGTCGCTACAATGAGCAGTTCTTC,CASSQDIALAGRYNEQFF